Presented here are 17 T cell receptor beta chains from one specimen sequenced in a study of blood T cell repertoires in COVID-19 (dated by TCRdb to 2020 to 2022). Receptor amplification or capture employed the immunoSEQ multiplex PCR assay. Entries here come from immuneACCESS through TCRdb and include only in-frame sequences with V and J called. Some clones fail to appear in such tables; in the studies checked, an unresolved V gene covers under half of the shortfall, and the cause of the remainder is unknown. Present in this sample are about 130,000 clones, 85% of which were seen just once. 3.5% to 5% of the sample goes to the ten largest clones. Sequencing was done on a sample of peripheral blood. These receptors were taken from a human donor in a cohort sampled during active COVID-19.

The V call is TRBV25-1, the J call TRBJ1-1, with D hard to call. This CDR3 contains 14 residues. V lost 2 bases and J lost 11, with 18 bases in between. CDR1 is MGHDK, CDR2 SYGVNS, per germline. The CDR3 DNA reads as TGTGCCAGCAGTGAACTCGGGCCCGCGGGTGTGGCTTTCTTT. This translates into CASSELGPAGVAFF.

J is TRBJ2-2 and V is TRBV24-1; D perhaps matches TRBD2 (5 bases). This CDR3 is built from 15 residues. V dropped 2 bases and J dropped 2 bases, with 8 bases sitting between them. Per the germline V gene, CDR1 is KGHDR and CDR2 is SFDVKD. Written as DNA, the CDR3 is TGTGCCACCAGTGATTGGACTGATAACACCGGGGAGCTGTTTTTT. It codes for CATSDWTDNTGELFF.

The chain employs TRBV5-1 and TRBJ2-5; 14 nucleotides align to TRBD2. The germline gives CDR1 SGHRS, CDR2 YFSETQ. V was pared by 4 bases and J by 2 bases, with 7 bases of the junction left unmatched. The CDR3 is 17 amino acids. CDR3 sequence reads: CASSPGLAGGPQETQYF. The CDR3 DNA sequence: TGCGCCAGCAGCCCTGGACTAGCGGGGGGACCACAAGAGACCCAGTACTTC. Full variable domain (outside the CDR3, taken from reference TRBV5-1 and TRBJ2-5): KAGVTQTPRYLIKTRGQQVTLSCSPISGHRSVSWYQQTPGQGLQFLFEYFSETQRNKGNFPGRFSGRQFSNSRSEMNVSTLELGDSALYLCASSPGLAGGPQETQYFGPGTRLLVL.

This chain joins TRBV5-8 and TRBJ2-2, with D possibly matching TRBD2 (5 bases). The CDR3 extends over 15 amino acids. CDR1 SGHTS and CDR2 YDEGEE come from the germline V gene. V was clipped by 8 bases and J by 4 bases, with 18 bases between them. Here the CDR3 DNA reads TGTGCCAGTGGGCACCAAGGACTCTTCACCGGGGAGCTGTTTTTT. Translating it yields CASGHQGLFTGELFF.

The V and J genes are TRBV2 and TRBJ2-2; 13 nucleotides line up with TRBD2. This CDR3 is built from 15 residues. Germline CDR1 SNHLY, CDR2 FYNNEI. The J segment lost 7 bases and the V segment lost 5 bases, leaving 4 bases of the junction unmatched. Here the CDR3 reads CASSRLAGGIGELFF. For the CDR3, the DNA is TGTGCCAGCAGTCGACTAGCGGGGGGAATCGGGGAGCTGTTTTTT.

Only one count was recorded for this clone. This sequence joins TRBV6-6 and TRBJ2-7; no reliable D call. Germline V gives CDR1 MNHNY, CDR2 SVGAGI (reference sequence). Trimming pared 5 bases from V and 3 bases from J, leaving 14 bases between. The CDR3 covers 14 residues. CDR3 protein: CASSPFGQLYEQYF. The CDR3 region has the DNA TGTGCCAGCAGTCCTTTTGGGCAGCTCTACGAGCAGTACTTC.

In this sample, this clone turned up once. The rearrangement uses TRBV5-6 and TRBJ1-2, with D tentatively TRBD1 (5 bases). Germline V gives CDR1 SGHDT, CDR2 YYEEEE. Trimming removed 4 bases from V and 8 bases from J, with 15 bases in between. The CDR3 covers 13 residues. The CDR3 DNA reads TGTGCCAGCAGCCGGGGGGAGGCCAGCGGCTACACCTTC. Residues: CASSRGEASGYTF.

This chain connects TRBV7-2 to TRBJ1-6; TRBD1 aligns across 9 bases. CDR3 length: 17 amino acids. Trimming at V came to 2 bases and at J to 0 bases, leaving 2 bases not matched to a gene. The V gene's germline CDR1 is SGHTA and CDR2 FQGNSA. The CDR3: CASSLMGQGSYNSPLHF. DNA of the CDR3: TGTGCCAGCAGCTTAATGGGACAGGGCTCCTATAATTCACCCCTCCACTTT.

The chain uses TRBV7-8 and TRBJ2-7; possible D gene TRBD2, 6 bases. V lost 5 bases and J 5 bases, leaving 16 bases between the germline ends. This CDR3 has 14 amino acids. Germline CDR1 is SGHVS and CDR2 is FQNEAQ. The DNA of the CDR3 is TGTGCCAGCAGCCTCGGGAGTCAGGTCAACGAGCAGTACGTC. This encodes CASSLGSQVNEQYV.

This clone was seen once. The V gene is TRBV9, the J gene TRBJ1-2; D is uncertain. Germline values: CDR1 SGDLS, CDR2 YYNGEE. Trimming took 1 base from V and 7 from J, leaving 20 bases between them. The CDR3 consists of 16 residues. This chain's CDR3 is CASSVSPIRLLGGYTF. CDR3 coding DNA: TGTGCCAGCAGCGTATCTCCCATACGACTTTTAGGTGGCTACACCTTC.

The chain joins TRBV5-4 to TRBJ1-2; TRBD1 might be the D (6 bases). CDR3 length: 15 residues. Trimming removed 4 bases at V and 3 bases at J, with 16 bases between. Germline values: CDR1 SGHNT, CDR2 YYREEE (reference sequence). CDR3 nucleotide sequence: TGTGCCAGCAGCCACAACACAGGGAACCACTATGGCTACACCTTC. It specifies CASSHNTGNHYGYTF.

This clone was counted a single time. V is TRBV7-2 and J is TRBJ1-1; D is unresolved. Trimming shortened V by 1 base and J by 5 bases, and 17 bases separated the two germline ends. Germline lookup yields CDR1 SGHTA and CDR2 FQGNSA. The CDR3 contains 16 residues. Here the CDR3 reads CASSLDGVRARTEAFF. The CDR3 DNA reads TGTGCCAGCAGCTTAGACGGCGTGCGGGCGAGAACTGAAGCTTTCTTT.

This chain uses TRBV4-3 with TRBJ2-6; D may be TRBD1 (6 bases). V shed 0 bases and J shed 1 base, with 16 bases lying between them. This CDR3 spans 19 amino acids. Per the germline V gene, CDR1 is LGHNA and CDR2 is YSLEER. CDR3 protein: CASSQEPPGHSSGANVLTF. The CDR3 DNA follows: TGCGCCAGCAGCCAAGAGCCTCCGGGACATTCTTCTGGGGCCAACGTCCTGACTTTC.

The chain uses TRBV4-3 and TRBJ2-1; the match to TRBD2 covers 7 bases. Germline V gives CDR1 LGHNA, CDR2 YSLEER. The CDR3 sequence is 14 residues long. Trimming cost V 4 bases and J 4 bases; bases outside gene matches: 4. The CDR3 spells CASSLGREYNEQFF. CDR3 DNA sequence: TGCGCCAGCAGCCTGGGGCGGGAGTACAATGAGCAGTTCTTC.

The chain recombines TRBV5-1 with TRBJ1-1; a possible D gene is TRBD1 (6 bases). The CDR3 covers 16 residues. The V gene's germline CDR1 is SGHRS and CDR2 YFSETQ. Trimming cost V 5 bases and J 0 bases, with 17 bases left between them. For the CDR3, the DNA is TGCGCCAGCAGAGCCCCGGGTAGGGACATGAACACTGAAGCTTTCTTT. Translated, it gives CASRAPGRDMNTEAFF. Together with reference TRBV5-1 and TRBJ1-1, the CDR3 gives the full variable domain: KAGVTQTPRYLIKTRGQQVTLSCSPISGHRSVSWYQQTPGQGLQFLFEYFSETQRNKGNFPGRFSGRQFSNSRSEMNVSTLELGDSALYLCASRAPGRDMNTEAFFGQGTRLTVV.

The chain carries TRBV7-2 and TRBJ1-4, with 7 nucleotides matching TRBD1. Germline CDR1 and CDR2: SGHTA and FQGNSA. Trimming took 4 bases from V and 5 from J; bases not matched to a gene: 7. This CDR3 contains 15 residues. CDR3 nucleotide sequence: TGTGCCAGCAGCTGGAAGACAGGGCCGAATGAAAAACTGTTTTTT. It specifies CASSWKTGPNEKLFF.

V gene TRBV6-5 combines with J gene TRBJ1-2, with 8 bases aligning to TRBD1. This CDR3 has 15 residues. Germline CDR1 reads MNHEY; CDR2 reads SVGAGI. J gave up 5 bases and V 6 bases, and 11 bases lay outside the gene matches. The CDR3 DNA reads as TGTGCCAGCAGGGGGCGGACAGGGATTCGGTATGGCTACACCTTC. As protein: CASRGRTGIRYGYTF.